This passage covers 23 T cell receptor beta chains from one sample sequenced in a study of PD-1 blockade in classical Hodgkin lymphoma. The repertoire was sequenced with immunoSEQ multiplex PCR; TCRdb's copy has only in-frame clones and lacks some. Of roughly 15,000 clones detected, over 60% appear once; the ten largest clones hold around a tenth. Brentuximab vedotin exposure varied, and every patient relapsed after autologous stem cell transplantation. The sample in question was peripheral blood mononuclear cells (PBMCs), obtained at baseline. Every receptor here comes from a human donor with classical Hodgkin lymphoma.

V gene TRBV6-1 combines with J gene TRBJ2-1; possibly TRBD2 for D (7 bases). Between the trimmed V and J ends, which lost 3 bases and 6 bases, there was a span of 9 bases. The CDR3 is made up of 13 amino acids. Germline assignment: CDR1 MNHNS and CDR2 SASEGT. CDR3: CASSERGPNEQFF. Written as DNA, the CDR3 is TGTGCCAGCAGTGAGCGGGGGCCCAATGAGCAGTTCTTC.

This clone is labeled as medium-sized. This CDR3 is CASSMTASMNTEAFF. CDR3 nucleotide sequence: TGTGCCAGTAGTATGACTGCATCCATGAACACTGAAGCTTTCTTT. This chain joins TRBV19 and TRBJ1-1; D gene unclear. CDR3 size: 15 residues. Germline V lookup: CDR1 LNHDA, CDR2 SQIVND (reference sequence). V lost 3 bases and J 0 bases, leaving 11 bases between the germline ends.

Here the CDR3 reads CASSPGAEAFF. The CDR3 nucleotides read TGTGCCAGCAGCCCGGGGGCTGAAGCTTTCTTT. J is TRBJ1-1 and V is TRBV11-3; D might be TRBD1 (5 bases). The CDR3 is 11 amino acids. The V end was cut by 5 bases, the J end by 6 bases, with 7 bases between. Germline V gene data show CDR1 as SGHNT and CDR2 as YENEEA.

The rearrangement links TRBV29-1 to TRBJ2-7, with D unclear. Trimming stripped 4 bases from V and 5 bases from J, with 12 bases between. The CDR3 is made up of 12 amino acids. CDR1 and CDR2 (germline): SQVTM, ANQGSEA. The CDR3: CSVVLKLDEQYF. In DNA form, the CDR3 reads TGCAGCGTTGTCCTTAAGTTGGACGAGCAGTACTTC.

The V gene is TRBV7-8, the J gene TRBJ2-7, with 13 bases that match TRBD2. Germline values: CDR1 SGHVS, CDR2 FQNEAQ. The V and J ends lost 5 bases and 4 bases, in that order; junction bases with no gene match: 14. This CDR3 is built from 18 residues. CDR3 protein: CASSHGLAGVMSEYEQYF. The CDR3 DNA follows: TGTGCCAGCAGCCATGGACTAGCGGGAGTTATGAGTGAGTACGAGCAGTACTTC.

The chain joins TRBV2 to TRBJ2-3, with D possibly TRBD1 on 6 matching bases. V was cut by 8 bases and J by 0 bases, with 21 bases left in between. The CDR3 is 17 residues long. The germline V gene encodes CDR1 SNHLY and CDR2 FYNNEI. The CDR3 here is CASALLRDITSTDTQYF. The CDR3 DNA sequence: TGTGCCAGCGCCTTACTCCGGGACATTACTAGCACAGATACGCAGTATTTT.

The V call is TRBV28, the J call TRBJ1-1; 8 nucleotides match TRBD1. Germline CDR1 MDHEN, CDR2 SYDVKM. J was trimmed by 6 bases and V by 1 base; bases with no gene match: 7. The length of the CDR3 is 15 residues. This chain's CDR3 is CASSLSSGGLAEAFF. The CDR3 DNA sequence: TGTGCCAGCAGTTTATCATCAGGGGGCCTCGCTGAAGCTTTCTTT.

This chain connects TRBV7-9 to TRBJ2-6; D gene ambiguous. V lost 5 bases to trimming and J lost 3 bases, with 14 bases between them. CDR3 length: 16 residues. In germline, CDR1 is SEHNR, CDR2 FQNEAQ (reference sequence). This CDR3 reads CASSHPVEGGANVLTF. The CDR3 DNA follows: TGTGCCAGCAGCCATCCTGTGGAAGGTGGGGCCAACGTCCTGACTTTC.

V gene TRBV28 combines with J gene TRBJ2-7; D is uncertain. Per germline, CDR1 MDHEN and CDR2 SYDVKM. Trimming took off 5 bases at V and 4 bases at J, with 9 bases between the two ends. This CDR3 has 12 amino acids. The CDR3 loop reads CASSLVGYEQYF. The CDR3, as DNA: TGTGCCAGCAGTCTCGTCGGGTACGAGCAGTACTTC.

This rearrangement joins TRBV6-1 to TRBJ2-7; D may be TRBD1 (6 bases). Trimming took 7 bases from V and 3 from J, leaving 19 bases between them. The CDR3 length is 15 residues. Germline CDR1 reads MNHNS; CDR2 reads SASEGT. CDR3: CASKPSGQLFYEQYF. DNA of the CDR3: TGTGCCAGCAAGCCTTCCGGACAGCTATTCTACGAGCAGTACTTC.

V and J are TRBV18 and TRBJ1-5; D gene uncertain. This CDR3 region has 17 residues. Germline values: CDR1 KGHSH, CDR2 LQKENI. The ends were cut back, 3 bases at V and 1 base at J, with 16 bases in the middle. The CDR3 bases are TGTGCCAGCTCACCCCAACACTCGGACGGAAGCAATCAGCCCCAGCATTTT. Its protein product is CASSPQHSDGSNQPQHF.

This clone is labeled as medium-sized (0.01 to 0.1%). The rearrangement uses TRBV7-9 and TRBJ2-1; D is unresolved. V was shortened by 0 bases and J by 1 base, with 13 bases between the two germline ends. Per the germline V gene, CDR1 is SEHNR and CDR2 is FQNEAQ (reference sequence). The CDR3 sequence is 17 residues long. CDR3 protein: CASSLASLGRSYNEQFF. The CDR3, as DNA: TGTGCCAGCAGCTTAGCAAGTTTGGGCAGGTCCTACAATGAGCAGTTCTTC.

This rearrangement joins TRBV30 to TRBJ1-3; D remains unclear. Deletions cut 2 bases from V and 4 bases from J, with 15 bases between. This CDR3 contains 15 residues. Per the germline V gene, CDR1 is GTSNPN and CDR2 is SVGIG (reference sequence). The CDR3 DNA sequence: TGTGCCTGGAGTAGGGCCCGGGCGTGGGGAAACACCATATATTTT. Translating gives CAWSRARAWGNTIYF.

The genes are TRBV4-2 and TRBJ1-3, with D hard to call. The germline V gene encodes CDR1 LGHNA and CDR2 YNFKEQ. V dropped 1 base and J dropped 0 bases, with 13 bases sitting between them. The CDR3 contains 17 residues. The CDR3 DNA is TGTGCCAGCAGCCAAGCCGCAAATTCGTACTCTGGAAACACCATATATTTT. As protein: CASSQAANSYSGNTIYF.

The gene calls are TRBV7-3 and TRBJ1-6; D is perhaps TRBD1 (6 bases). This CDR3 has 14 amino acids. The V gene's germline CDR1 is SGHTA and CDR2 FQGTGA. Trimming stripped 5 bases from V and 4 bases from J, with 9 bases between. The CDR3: CASSTGQYNSPLHF. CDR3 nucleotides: TGTGCCAGCAGCACCGGACAGTATAATTCACCCCTCCACTTT.

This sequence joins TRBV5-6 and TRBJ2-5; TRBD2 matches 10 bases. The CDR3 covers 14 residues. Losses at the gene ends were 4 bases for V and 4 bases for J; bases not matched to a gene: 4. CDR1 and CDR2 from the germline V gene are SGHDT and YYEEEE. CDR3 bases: TGTGCCAGCAGCCTAGCGGGAGTAGTAGAGACCCAGTACTTC. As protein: CASSLAGVVETQYF.

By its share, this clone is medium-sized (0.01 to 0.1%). CDR3 amino acids: CASTTWVGTGSYEQYF. The CDR3 nucleotides read TGTGCCAGCACCACTTGGGTTGGGACTGGTTCCTACGAGCAGTACTTC. The rearrangement uses TRBV27 and TRBJ2-7; D perhaps matches TRBD2 (6 bases). V was clipped by 7 bases and J by 1 base, with 20 bases between them. This CDR3 has 16 residues. The germline V gene has CDR1 MNHEY and CDR2 SMNVEV (reference sequence).

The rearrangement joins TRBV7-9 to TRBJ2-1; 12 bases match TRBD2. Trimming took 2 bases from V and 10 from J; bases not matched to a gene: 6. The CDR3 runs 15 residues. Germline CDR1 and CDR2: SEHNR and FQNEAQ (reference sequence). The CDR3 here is CASSLIGLAGGEQFF. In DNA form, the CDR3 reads TGTGCCAGCAGCTTAATAGGGCTAGCGGGAGGGGAGCAGTTCTTC. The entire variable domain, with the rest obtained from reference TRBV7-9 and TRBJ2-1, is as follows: DTGVSQNPRHKITKRGQNVTFRCDPISEHNRLYWYRQTLGQGPEFLTYFQNEAQLEKSRLLSDRFSAERPKGSFSTLEIQRTEQGDSAMYLCASSLIGLAGGEQFFGPGTRLTVL.

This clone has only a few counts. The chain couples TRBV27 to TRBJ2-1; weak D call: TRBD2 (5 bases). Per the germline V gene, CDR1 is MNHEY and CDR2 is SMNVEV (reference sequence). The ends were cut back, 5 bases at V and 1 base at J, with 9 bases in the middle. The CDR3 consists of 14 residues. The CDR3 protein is CASSLDWSYNEQFF. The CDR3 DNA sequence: TGTGCCAGCAGTCTGGACTGGTCCTACAATGAGCAGTTCTTC.

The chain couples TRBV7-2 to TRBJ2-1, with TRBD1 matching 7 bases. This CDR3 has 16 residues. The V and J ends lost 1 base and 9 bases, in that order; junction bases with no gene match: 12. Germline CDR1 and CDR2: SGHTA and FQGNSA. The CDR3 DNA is TGTGCCAGCAGCTTAGGCCACGGTGGCAGGGACAGTGAGCAGTTCTTC. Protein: CASSLGHGGRDSEQFF.

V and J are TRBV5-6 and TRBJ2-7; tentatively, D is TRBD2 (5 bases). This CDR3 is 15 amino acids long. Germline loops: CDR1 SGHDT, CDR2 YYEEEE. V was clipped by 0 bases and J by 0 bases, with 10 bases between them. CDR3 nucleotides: TGTGCCAGCAGCTTGGAGGCGGGTAGCTCCTACGAGCAGTACTTC. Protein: CASSLEAGSSYEQYF.

CDR3 amino acids: CASRDRDSFYEQYF. CDR3 DNA sequence: TGTGCCAGCAGGGACCGGGACAGCTTCTACGAGCAGTACTTC. The genes are TRBV6-6 and TRBJ2-7; TRBD1 matches 7 bases. This CDR3 region has 14 residues. The germline V gene encodes CDR1 MNHNY and CDR2 SVGAGI (reference sequence). V shed 6 bases and J 3 bases; nucleotides not matched to a gene: 8.

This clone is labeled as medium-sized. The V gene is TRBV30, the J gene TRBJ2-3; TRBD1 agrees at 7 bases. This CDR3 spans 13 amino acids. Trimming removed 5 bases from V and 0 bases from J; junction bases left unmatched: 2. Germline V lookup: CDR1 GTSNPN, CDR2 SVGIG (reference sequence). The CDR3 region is CAWDRVSTDTQYF. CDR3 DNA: TGTGCCTGGGACAGGGTGAGCACAGATACGCAGTATTTT.